These 30 T cell receptor beta chains were sequenced from one sample in a study of T cell responses to AZD1222 COVID-19 vaccine. This table comes from immunoSEQ multiplex PCR, and its TCRdb copy is limited to in-frame clones, with some not included. The data show 160,000 or so clones, around nine tenths seen once. The sample here was peripheral blood, taken on day 0 of AZD1222 vaccination. These receptors were taken from an adult in good health.

The chain joins TRBV10-3 to TRBJ2-1, with TRBD1 identical over 7 bases. The CDR3 loop spans 16 amino acids. With V trimmed by 2 bases and J by 1 base, 5 bases remained unmatched. The germline V gene has CDR1 ENHRY and CDR2 SYGVKD. The CDR3 spells CAISETPTGSYNEQFF. CDR3 sequence (DNA): TGTGCCATCAGTGAGACCCCGACAGGGTCCTACAATGAGCAGTTCTTC.

The chain has TRBV30 and TRBJ2-7, with 7 positions matching TRBD1. With V trimmed by 1 base and J by 6 bases, 3 bases remained unmatched. The CDR3 length is 12 residues. Germline V gene lookup returns CDR1 GTSNPN and CDR2 SVGIG (reference sequence). DNA for the CDR3: TGTGCCTGGAGTGATGACAGGGCCGAGCAGTACTTC. It yields the protein CAWSDDRAEQYF. The full variable domain, with the rest looked up from reference TRBV30 and TRBJ2-7, is SQTIHQWPATLVQPVGSPLSLECTVEGTSNPNLYWYRQAAGRGLQLLFYSVGIGQISSEVPQNLSASRPQDRQFILSSKKLLLSDSGFYLCAWSDDRAEQYFGPGTRLTVT.

V is TRBV19 and J is TRBJ1-4; 7 nucleotides line up with TRBD1. This CDR3 spans 12 amino acids. Per the germline V gene, CDR1 is LNHDA and CDR2 is SQIVND (reference sequence). The ends lost 5 bases at V and 8 bases at J; junction bases unmatched: 2. The CDR3 reads CASSLDREKLFF. For the CDR3, the DNA is TGTGCCAGTAGTCTGGACAGGGAAAAACTGTTTTTT.

This chain links TRBV5-1 with TRBJ2-5; 10 positions match TRBD2. V was pared by 0 bases and J by 0 bases, with 8 bases of the junction left unmatched. The CDR3 length is 18 residues. Germline CDR1 reads SGHRS; CDR2 reads YFSETQ. For the CDR3, the DNA is TGCGCCAGCAGCTTGGTTGGACTAGCGGTTATGTACCAAGAGACCCAGTACTTC. It is translated as CASSLVGLAVMYQETQYF.

The V call is TRBV18, the J call TRBJ1-1; D remains ambiguous. The germline V gene has CDR1 KGHSH and CDR2 LQKENI. The ends were cut back, 0 bases at V and 11 bases at J, with 13 bases in the middle. CDR3 length: 13 amino acids. The CDR3 loop is CASSPPVGPVAFF. CDR3 nucleotide sequence: TGTGCCAGCTCACCACCGGTTGGACCGGTGGCTTTCTTT. The whole variable domain, remainder taken from reference TRBV18 and TRBJ1-1, is NAGVMQNPRHLVRRRGQEARLRCSPMKGHSHVYWYRQLPEEGLKFMVYLQKENIIDESGMPKERFSAEFPKEGPSILRIQQVVRGDSAAYFCASSPPVGPVAFFGQGTRLTVV.

This chain joins TRBV4-2 and TRBJ2-7; D ambiguous. The CDR3 contains 15 residues. Trimming took off 0 bases at V and 7 bases at J, with 16 bases between the two ends. Germline values: CDR1 LGHNA, CDR2 YNFKEQ. CDR3 amino acids: CASSQDRRSEAEQYF. The CDR3 nucleotides read TGTGCCAGCAGCCAAGATCGGCGAAGTGAGGCAGAGCAGTACTTC.

The chain links TRBV29-1 to TRBJ2-7; no definite D call. Germline-derived CDR1 and CDR2 are SQVTM and ANQGSEA. This CDR3 is built from 13 residues. With 4 bases removed from V and 5 bases from J, the gap between germline ends came to 15 bases. As DNA, the CDR3 is TGCAGCGTTGTCTTCCCGAGCGTTCACGAGCAGTACTTC. The encoded protein is CSVVFPSVHEQYF.

This clone was observed once. The chain employs TRBV7-9 and TRBJ2-3, with TRBD1 identical over 7 bases. CDR1 is SEHNR and CDR2 is FQNEAQ in the germline V gene (reference sequence). The V and J ends lost 5 bases and 1 base, in that order; junction bases with no gene match: 15. The CDR3 length is 18 residues. CDR3 sequence reads: CASSPRHDRVRGTDTQYF. The DNA of the CDR3 is TGTGCCAGCAGCCCCCGCCATGACAGGGTTAGGGGCACAGATACGCAGTATTTT.

This clone was seen more than once but under ten times. V usage is TRBV2 and J usage is TRBJ2-3; 7 nucleotides match TRBD2. This CDR3 comprises 14 residues. The germline V gene encodes CDR1 SNHLY and CDR2 FYNNEI. The V segment lost 3 bases and the J segment 4 bases; nucleotides outside the gene matches: 4. The CDR3 loop reads CASSDVGLADTQYF. The CDR3 nucleotides read TGTGCCAGCAGTGATGTAGGACTAGCAGATACGCAGTATTTT.

The gene calls are TRBV9 and TRBJ1-2; 7 nucleotides match TRBD1. CDR1 SGDLS and CDR2 YYNGEE come from the germline V gene. V gave up 2 bases and J gave up 0 bases; unmatched junction bases: 7. CDR3 length: 16 amino acids. CDR3 region: CASSVPVGTANYGYTF. The CDR3 DNA is TGTGCCAGCAGCGTCCCCGTGGGGACAGCTAACTATGGCTACACCTTC.

The chain joins TRBV15 to TRBJ1-4; 8 positions agree with TRBD1. This CDR3 is built from 16 residues. V lost 0 bases to trimming and J lost 6 bases; unmatched junction nucleotides: 6. In germline, CDR1 is LNHNV, CDR2 YYDKDF (reference sequence). The CDR3 DNA reads TGTGCCACCAGCAGAGAGACAGGGGTTTTCGATGAAAAACTGTTTTTT. Its translation: CATSRETGVFDEKLFF. The full variable domain, rest sourced from reference TRBV15 and TRBJ1-4, is DAMVIQNPRYQVTQFGKPVTLSCSQTLNHNVMYWYQQKSSQAPKLLFHYYDKDFNNEADTPDNFQSRRPNTSFCFLDIRSPGLGDTAMYLCATSRETGVFDEKLFFGSGTQLSVL.

As DNA, the CDR3 is TGTGCCAGTAGTTTTGGGGGCACTAATGAAAAACTGTTTTTT. It is translated as CASSFGGTNEKLFF. The chain links TRBV19 to TRBJ1-4, with D tentatively TRBD1 (6 bases). V lost 5 bases, J lost 2 bases, and 9 bases lay in between. The CDR3 is 14 amino acids. Germline CDR1 reads LNHDA; CDR2 reads SQIVND (reference sequence).

The chain joins TRBV18 to TRBJ1-1; perhaps TRBD1 as D (5 bases). V was trimmed by 3 bases and J by 8 bases, leaving 19 bases between them. This CDR3 contains 15 residues. CDR1 and CDR2 from the germline V gene are KGHSH and LQKENI. CDR3 protein: CASSPGVGAAKEAFF. CDR3 bases: TGTGCCAGCTCACCGGGGGTCGGGGCCGCTAAGGAAGCTTTCTTT.

V gene TRBV30 combines with J gene TRBJ1-2; unclear D gene. The CDR3 covers 13 residues. V was clipped by 3 bases and J by 5 bases, with 13 bases between them. In germline, CDR1 is GTSNPN, CDR2 SVGIG (reference sequence). In DNA form, the CDR3 reads TGTGCCTGGAGCCAAGTCGGACCGTATGGCTACACCTTC. This sequence encodes CAWSQVGPYGYTF.

V is TRBV3-1 (or the pseudogene TRBV3-2) and J is TRBJ2-1; 13 bases agree with TRBD2. V lost 0 bases, J lost 6 bases, and 8 bases stayed unmatched. The CDR3 loop spans 18 amino acids. Germline V gene lookup returns CDR1 LGHDT and CDR2 YNNKEL (reference sequence). This CDR3 is CASSQDQLAGGYGNEQFF. CDR3 nucleotides: TGTGCCAGCAGCCAAGATCAACTAGCGGGAGGGTATGGCAATGAGCAGTTCTTC.

This clone came up once. The chain recombines TRBV4-1 with TRBJ2-3; 14 nucleotides match TRBD2. The V gene's germline CDR1 is MGHRA and CDR2 YSYEKL. Trimming at V came to 4 bases and at J to 3 bases, leaving 3 bases not matched to a gene. This CDR3 spans 16 amino acids. CDR3 residues: CASSRRTSGRTDTQYF. CDR3 nucleotide sequence: TGCGCCAGCAGCCGCCGGACTAGCGGGAGGACAGATACGCAGTATTTT.

This clone was seen just once. This chain joins TRBV7-9 and TRBJ2-7; 9 bases map to TRBD2. The CDR3 is 14 amino acids. CDR1 and CDR2 (germline): SEHNR, FQNEAQ (reference sequence). The V segment lost 5 bases and the J segment 7 bases; nucleotides outside the gene matches: 9. The CDR3 spells CASSLTSGLREQYF. CDR3 sequence (DNA): TGTGCCAGCAGCCTGACTAGCGGACTTAGGGAGCAGTACTTC.

The chain employs TRBV6-2 or TRBV6-3 and TRBJ1-5; 9 positions match TRBD1. Germline V gives CDR1 MNHEY, CDR2 SVGEGT. V trimming: 2 bases; J trimming: 6 bases; junction bases outside the gene matches: 5. There are 15 residues in the CDR3. The CDR3 nucleotides are TGTGCCAGCAGTTACCCTCAGGACAGGGGTCAGCCCCAGCATTTT. As protein: CASSYPQDRGQPQHF.

The rearrangement uses TRBV6-5 and TRBJ2-7; D unresolved. The CDR3 loop spans 14 amino acids. Germline V gene data show CDR1 as MNHEY and CDR2 as SVGAGI. Deletions cut 4 bases from V and 2 bases from J, with 12 bases between. The CDR3 sequence is CASSSQGFTYEQYF. The CDR3 DNA sequence: TGTGCCAGCAGTTCTCAAGGATTTACCTACGAGCAGTACTTC.

This chain links TRBV28 with TRBJ2-6; 7 bases are shared with TRBD2. The V gene's germline CDR1 is MDHEN and CDR2 SYDVKM. There are 16 residues in the CDR3. The V gene end was trimmed by 7 bases and the J gene end by 0 bases; junction bases not matched to a gene: 6. The CDR3 region has the DNA TGTGCCAGCATTTCTAGCGGTAGCTCTGGGGCCAACGTCCTGACTTTC. It yields the protein CASISSGSSGANVLTF.

V and J are TRBV30 and TRBJ1-1, with D maybe TRBD1 (5 bases). This CDR3 comprises 13 residues. The germline V and J ends were trimmed by 6 bases and 5 bases, with 16 bases remaining between them. CDR1 is GTSNPN, CDR2 SVGIG, per germline (reference sequence). The CDR3 DNA follows: TGTGCCTGCCCTGGAGCTGGGGGAACTGAAGCTTTCTTT. Its protein product is CACPGAGGTEAFF.

This chain links TRBV6-5 with TRBJ1-2; 7 nucleotides agree with TRBD1. CDR1 is MNHEY and CDR2 is SVGAGI in the germline V gene. This CDR3 is 15 amino acids long. Unmatched junction bases numbered 11, after V lost 6 bases and J lost 4 bases. Written as DNA, the CDR3 is TGTGCCAGCAGCCGTGGGACAGTTGGTGCCTATGGCTACACCTTC. As protein: CASSRGTVGAYGYTF.

Details on this clone: In the same sample, other DNA sequences code for this CDR3. This chain links TRBV6-5 with TRBJ2-5, with TRBD2 identical over 10 bases. Unmatched junction bases numbered 3, after V lost 6 bases and J lost 5 bases. CDR3 size: 13 residues. Germline CDR1 is MNHEY and CDR2 is SVGAGI. The CDR3 spells CASRVSGRETQYF. In DNA form, the CDR3 reads TGTGCCAGCAGGGTTAGCGGGAGGGAGACCCAGTACTTC.

The chain links TRBV27 to TRBJ2-6; 9 nucleotides match TRBD1. CDR3 length: 17 amino acids. Trimming removed 4 bases from V and 0 bases from J; junction bases left unmatched: 4. Germline V gene sequence: CDR1 MNHEY, CDR2 SMNVEV (reference sequence). The CDR3 sequence: CASSSRTGVSGANVLTF. CDR3 sequence (DNA): TGTGCCAGCAGTTCGAGGACAGGGGTCTCTGGGGCCAACGTCCTGACTTTC.

V is TRBV6-6 and J is TRBJ2-7; no clear D. CDR1 is MNHNY, CDR2 SVGAGI, per germline (reference sequence). This CDR3 is built from 14 residues. Trimming stripped 7 bases from V and 2 bases from J, with 15 bases between. In nucleotides, the CDR3 is TGTGCCAGCACCCAAAGTGTGTTCCCCTACGAGCAGTACTTC. This sequence encodes CASTQSVFPYEQYF.

The chain couples TRBV27 to TRBJ2-3, with 7 nucleotides matching TRBD2. Germline values: CDR1 MNHEY, CDR2 SMNVEV (reference sequence). CDR3 length: 17 residues. With V trimmed by 6 bases and J by 2 bases, 14 bases remained unmatched. CDR3 sequence: CASRLAFLADLTDTQYF. Written as DNA, the CDR3 is TGTGCCAGCAGGCTCGCCTTCCTAGCGGACCTCACAGATACGCAGTATTTT.

V is TRBV20-1 and J is TRBJ2-5; D is undetermined. Trimming pared 3 bases from V and 1 base from J, leaving 9 bases between. Germline V gene lookup returns CDR1 DFQATT and CDR2 SNEGSKA (reference sequence). This CDR3 comprises 13 residues. CDR3 sequence reads: CSASIRLQETQYF. The CDR3 coding sequence is TGCAGTGCTAGTATCCGGCTCCAAGAGACCCAGTACTTC.

This clone was recorded once. The chain combines TRBV5-5 with TRBJ1-3, with 7 bases that match TRBD1. The germline CDR1 and CDR2 sequences are SGHKS and YYEKEE (reference sequence). Unmatched junction bases numbered 3, after V lost 0 bases and J lost 0 bases. This CDR3 has 16 residues. CDR3 nucleotides: TGTGCCAGCAGCTTGGGGGGACAGTTCTCTGGAAACACCATATATTTT. Translating it yields CASSLGGQFSGNTIYF.

This clone showed up just once. V gene TRBV7-2 combines with J gene TRBJ2-2; perhaps TRBD1 as D (5 bases). Germline CDR1 is SGHTA and CDR2 is FQGNSA. The CDR3 length is 18 residues. Trimming removed 0 bases from V and 2 bases from J, with 16 bases in between. The CDR3 reads CASSLAPTTDTNTGELFF. For the CDR3, the DNA is TGTGCCAGCAGCTTAGCCCCCACGACGGACACCAACACCGGGGAGCTGTTTTTT.

The chain couples TRBV3-1 (or the pseudogene TRBV3-2) to TRBJ1-4, with 8 bases lining up with TRBD1. Trimming took 2 bases from V and 14 from J; bases not matched to a gene: 7. This CDR3 comprises 13 residues. CDR1 and CDR2 (germline): LGHDT, YNNKEL (reference sequence). CDR3 DNA sequence: TGTGCCAGCAGCCAAAGGACAGGGTTTATGCTGTTTTTT. Protein sequence: CASSQRTGFMLFF.